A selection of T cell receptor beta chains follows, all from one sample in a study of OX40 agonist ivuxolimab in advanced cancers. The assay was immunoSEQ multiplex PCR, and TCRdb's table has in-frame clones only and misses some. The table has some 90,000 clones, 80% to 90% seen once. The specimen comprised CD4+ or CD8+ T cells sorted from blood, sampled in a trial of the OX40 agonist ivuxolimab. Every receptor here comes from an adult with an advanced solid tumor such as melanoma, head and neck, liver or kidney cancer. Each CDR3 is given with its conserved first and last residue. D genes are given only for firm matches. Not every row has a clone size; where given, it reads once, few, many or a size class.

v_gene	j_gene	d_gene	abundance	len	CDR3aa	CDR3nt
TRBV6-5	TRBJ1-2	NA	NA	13	CASSSRDIQGYTF	TGTGCCAGCAGTAGTAGGGACATACAGGGCTACACCTTC
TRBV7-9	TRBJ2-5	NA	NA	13	CASSPDGKETQYF	TGTGCCAGCAGCCCTGACGGAAAAGAGACCCAGTACTTC
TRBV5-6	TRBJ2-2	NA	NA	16	CASSLFWEGVTGELFF	TGTGCCAGCAGCTTGTTTTGGGAGGGGGTGACCGGGGAGCTGTTTTTT
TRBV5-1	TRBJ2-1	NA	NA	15	CASSLAKTSYNEQFF	TGCGCCAGCAGCTTGGCCAAGACCTCCTACAATGAGCAGTTCTTC
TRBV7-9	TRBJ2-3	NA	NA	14	CASSLRGPRDTQYF	TGTGCCAGCAGCCTACGGGGCCCGAGGGATACGCAGTATTTT
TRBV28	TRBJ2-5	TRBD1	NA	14	CASSIDRAQETQYF	TGTGCCAGCAGTATCGACAGGGCGCAAGAGACCCAGTACTTC
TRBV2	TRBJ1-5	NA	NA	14	CASSSYRFEEPQHF	TGTGCCAGCAGTTCATACAGGTTTGAGGAGCCCCAGCATTTT
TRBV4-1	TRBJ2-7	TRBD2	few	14	CASSQQRGSYEQYF	TGCGCCAGCAGCCAACAGCGGGGATCCTACGAGCAGTACTTC
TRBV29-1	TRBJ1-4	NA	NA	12	CSGGKTNEKLFF	TGCAGCGGGGGGAAAACTAATGAAAAACTGTTTTTT
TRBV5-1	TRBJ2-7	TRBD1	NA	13	CASSLGQGHEQYF	TGCGCCAGCAGCTTGGGACAGGGCCACGAGCAGTACTTC
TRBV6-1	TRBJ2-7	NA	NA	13	CASTRVGDYEQYF	TGTGCCAGCACCCGGGTAGGGGACTACGAGCAGTACTTC
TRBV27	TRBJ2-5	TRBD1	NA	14	CASSFIRGQETQYF	TGTGCCAGCAGTTTTATCAGGGGGCAAGAGACCCAGTACTTC
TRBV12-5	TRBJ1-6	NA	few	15	CASGPSQGMASPLHF	TGTGCTAGTGGACCCTCACAGGGTATGGCTTCACCCCTCCACTTT
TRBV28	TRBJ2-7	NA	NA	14	CASSFFGVTYEQYF	TGTGCCAGCAGTTTTTTCGGGGTCACCTACGAGCAGTACTTC
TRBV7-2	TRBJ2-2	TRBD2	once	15	CASQTGGANTGELFF	TGTGCCAGCCAAACGGGGGGGGCGAACACCGGGGAGCTGTTTTTT
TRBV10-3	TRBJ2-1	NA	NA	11	CASSAGIEQFF	TGTGCCAGCAGCGCGGGGATTGAGCAGTTCTTC
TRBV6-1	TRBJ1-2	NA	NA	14	CASSPLGWNDGYTF	TGTGCCAGCAGCCCCTTAGGTTGGAATGATGGCTACACCTTC
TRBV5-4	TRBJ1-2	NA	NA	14	CASSSGQLNYGYTF	TGTGCCAGCAGCTCCGGACAGCTTAACTATGGCTACACCTTC
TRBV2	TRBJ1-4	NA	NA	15	CASRSTEAPNEKLFF	TGTGCCAGCAGATCGACAGAGGCGCCTAATGAAAAACTGTTTTTT
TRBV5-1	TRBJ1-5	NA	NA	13	CASSLDSNQPQHF	TGCGCCAGCAGCTTGGATAGCAATCAGCCCCAGCATTTT
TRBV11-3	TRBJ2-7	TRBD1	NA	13	CASSQGAQYEQYF	TGTGCCAGCTCACAGGGGGCGCAATACGAGCAGTACTTC
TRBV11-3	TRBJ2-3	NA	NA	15	CASSPDSSRTDTQYF	TGTGCCAGCAGCCCCGACAGCTCTCGCACAGATACGCAGTATTTT
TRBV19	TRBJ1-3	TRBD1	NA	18	CASRQTRGQAHSGNTIYF	TGTGCCAGTAGGCAGACTAGGGGACAGGCCCACTCTGGAAACACCATATATTTT
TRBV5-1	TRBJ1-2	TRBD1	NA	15	CASSSHPTGAVGYTF	TGCGCCAGCAGCTCGCACCCGACAGGGGCGGTCGGCTACACCTTC
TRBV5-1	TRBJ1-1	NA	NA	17	CASSPPLLMQGNTEAFF	TGCGCCAGCAGCCCCCCCCTCCTCATGCAGGGGAACACTGAAGCTTTCTTT
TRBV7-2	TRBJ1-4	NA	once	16	CASRAPTAATNEKLFF	TGTGCCAGTCGGGCCCCAACAGCCGCAACTAATGAAAAACTGTTTTTT
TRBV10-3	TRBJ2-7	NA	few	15	CAISEGSRGGFEQYF	TGTGCCATCAGTGAAGGGTCCAGGGGGGGTTTTGAGCAGTACTTC
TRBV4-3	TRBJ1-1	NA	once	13	CASSQPGAAKAFF	TGCGCCAGCAGCCAACCCGGGGCAGCCAAAGCTTTCTTT
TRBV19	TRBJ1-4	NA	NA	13	CASSRGTGSKLFF	TGTGCCAGTAGTAGGGGGACGGGATCAAAACTGTTTTTT
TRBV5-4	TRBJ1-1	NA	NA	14	CASSPWAKSTEAFF	TGTGCCAGCAGCCCTTGGGCAAAGAGCACTGAAGCTTTCTTT
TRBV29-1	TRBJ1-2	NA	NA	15	CSVDASGGTDYGYTF	TGCAGCGTTGACGCCTCCGGGGGCACTGACTATGGCTACACCTTC
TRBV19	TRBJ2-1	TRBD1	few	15	CASRLTGGAENEQFF	TGTGCCAGTAGATTGACAGGGGGCGCCGAGAATGAGCAGTTCTTC
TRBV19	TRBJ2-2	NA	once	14	CASMGAGVPGELFF	TGTGCCAGTATGGGGGCAGGAGTGCCCGGGGAGCTGTTTTTT
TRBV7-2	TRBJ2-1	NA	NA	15	CASSSRNGLTNEQFF	TGTGCCAGCAGCTCGAGGAATGGACTTACCAATGAGCAGTTCTTC
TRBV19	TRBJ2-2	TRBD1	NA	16	CASSTQGASNTGELFF	TGTGCCAGTAGTACACAGGGGGCCTCGAACACCGGGGAGCTGTTTTTT
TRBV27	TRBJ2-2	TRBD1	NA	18	CASSSYPGQGANTGELFF	TGTGCCAGCAGTTCCTACCCGGGACAGGGGGCTAACACCGGGGAGCTGTTTTTT
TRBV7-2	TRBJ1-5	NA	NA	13	CASSRDSNQPQHF	TGTGCCAGCAGCAGGGACAGCAATCAGCCCCAGCATTTT
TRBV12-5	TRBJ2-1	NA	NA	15	CASGLPPLSYNEQFF	TGTGCTAGTGGTTTGCCCCCACTTTCCTACAATGAGCAGTTCTTC
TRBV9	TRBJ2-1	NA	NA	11	CASSVSNEQFF	TGTGCCAGCAGCGTAAGCAATGAGCAGTTCTTC
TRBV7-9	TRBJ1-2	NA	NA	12	CAGWDFIAGYTF	TGTGCCGGATGGGACTTTATTGCTGGCTACACCTTC
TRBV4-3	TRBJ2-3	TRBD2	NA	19	CASSPLRAGGGPSTDTQYF	TGCGCCAGCAGCCCCCTGCGGGCTGGCGGGGGGCCTAGCACAGATACGCAGTATTTT
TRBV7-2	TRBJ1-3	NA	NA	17	CASSRSGAENSGNTIYF	TGTGCCAGCAGCCGCTCCGGGGCAGAAAATAGCGGGAACACCATATATTTT